This entry lists 26 T cell receptor beta chains sequenced from one sample in a study of vaccination and CD4 T cells after COVID-19. The Oncomine TCR Beta short-read assay was applied to DNA of cultured CD4+ T cells. TCRdb re-called the PCR reads with MiXCR, one entry per CDR3 protein. The sample has several thousand distinct CDR3 sequences; roughly a fifth are singletons. The treatment denotes: roughly ten-day PBMC culture with coronavirus spike peptide pools or control peptides (ViraFEST assay). These receptors have no known antigen. Sequenced here: CD4+ T cells from blood, cultured in vitro, sampled after SARS-CoV-2 vaccination. The receptors originated from a human donor who had recovered from COVID-19.

The V and J genes are TRBV5-1 and TRBJ2-5, with 12 bases matching TRBD1. The V segment lost 4 bases and the J segment 5 bases; nucleotides outside the gene matches: 6. In germline, CDR1 is SGHRS, CDR2 YFSETQ. This CDR3 region has 15 residues. CDR3 loop: CASSPAGTGGETQYF. CDR3 bases: TGCGCCAGCAGCCCCGCCGGGACAGGGGGCGAGACCCAGTACTTC.

This clonotype was counted only a few times. V usage is TRBV29-1 and J usage is TRBJ2-5; 10 bases line up with TRBD1. V lost 6 bases and J lost 5; bases outside the gene matches: 9. Germline CDR1 reads SQVTM; CDR2 reads ANQGSEA. The CDR3 has 14 residues. CDR3 sequence reads: CSVADRGRMETQYF. As DNA, the CDR3 is TGCAGCGTCGCCGACAGGGGGCGGATGGAGACCCAGTACTTC.

As DNA, the CDR3 is TGTGCCAGCAGTCCGCCGGGTTTATCGGAGGAAGAGCAGTACTTC. Its translation is CASSPPGLSEEEQYF. This chain connects TRBV27 to TRBJ2-7; the D gene is possibly TRBD2 (5 bases). Germline V gives CDR1 MNHEY, CDR2 SMNVEV (reference sequence). Trimming cost V 5 bases and J 7 bases, with 21 bases left between them. This CDR3 contains 15 residues.

By sample share, this clonotype is medium-sized. The J gene is TRBJ2-5, the V gene TRBV7-8; 7 positions match TRBD1. Germline CDR1 SGHVS, CDR2 FQNEAQ. The V gene end was trimmed by 2 bases and the J gene end by 5 bases; junction bases not matched to a gene: 5. This CDR3 has 14 residues. The CDR3 DNA reads as TGTGCCAGCAGCTTATCCACAGGGGAGGAGACCCAGTACTTC. Translation: CASSLSTGEETQYF.

By frequency in the sample, this clonotype is medium-sized. Here the CDR3 DNA reads TGTGCCAGCAGCTCGTCAGGCGCCATCAACAATGAGCAGTTCTTC. This gives the protein CASSSSGAINNEQFF. The chain combines TRBV7-2 with TRBJ2-1; no definite D call. CDR3 length equals 15 residues. Per the germline V gene, CDR1 is SGHTA and CDR2 is FQGNSA. The germline V and J ends were trimmed by 4 bases and 5 bases, with 15 bases remaining between them.

This clonotype has more than one count but fewer than ten. The chain couples TRBV11-1 to TRBJ2-7; D ambiguous. CDR1 and CDR2 from the germline V gene are SGHAT and FQDESV (reference sequence). V lost 4 bases and J lost 7, with 17 bases in between. The CDR3 sequence is 14 residues long. The DNA for the CDR3 is TGTGCCAGCAGCTATTTGTGGCAGTCTGGGGAGCAGTACTTC. This encodes CASSYLWQSGEQYF.

This clonotype was recorded once. A much larger clone differs by one base, so this may be a read error. V usage is TRBV6-1 and J usage is TRBJ1-3; perhaps TRBD1 as D (5 bases). Trimming stripped 10 bases from V and 4 bases from J, with 17 bases between. The CDR3 covers 14 residues. CDR1 MNHNS and CDR2 SASEGT come from the germline V gene. CDR3 sequence reads: CANSPRGDGNTIYF. Written as DNA, the CDR3 is TGTGCCAACAGCCCCCGGGGGGACGGAAACACCATATATTTT.

The V call is TRBV4-2, the J call TRBJ2-1, with 11 bases aligning to TRBD2. Germline values: CDR1 LGHNA, CDR2 YNFKEQ. The CDR3 contains 16 residues. With 0 bases clipped from V and 10 bases from J, the junction kept 8 bases outside the gene matches. The CDR3 region is CASSQDIAGGPREQFF. The CDR3 bases are TGTGCCAGCAGCCAAGATATAGCGGGAGGGCCGCGGGAGCAGTTCTTC.

In its sample, this clonotype ranks as medium-sized (0.01 to 0.1%). This rearrangement joins TRBV15 to TRBJ2-5; weak D call: TRBD1 (6 bases). The V gene lost 3 bases and the J gene lost 3 bases, with 14 bases spanning the gap. The CDR3 contains 15 residues. Germline assignment: CDR1 LNHNV and CDR2 YYDKDF (reference sequence). Here the CDR3 reads CATSRTPRTEETQYF. CDR3 in DNA: TGTGCCACCAGCAGGACCCCGAGGACAGAAGAGACCCAGTACTTC.

The J gene is TRBJ1-2, the V gene TRBV6-1, with D uncertain. V was shortened by 3 bases and J by 2 bases, with 7 bases between the two germline ends. The CDR3 is 13 amino acids. CDR1 is MNHNS, CDR2 SASEGT, per germline. The CDR3 reads CASSDAGNYGYTF. As DNA, the CDR3 is TGTGCCAGCAGTGATGCGGGGAACTATGGCTACACCTTC.

Of note for this clonotype: A much larger clone lies a single base off, so this may be a read error. The V and J genes are TRBV6-1 and TRBJ2-3; possible D gene TRBD2, 6 bases. The CDR3 is 14 amino acids. Germline loops: CDR1 MNHNS, CDR2 SASEGT. CDR3: CTSSKVGTWDTQYF. CDR3 DNA: TGTACCAGCAGTAAGGTTGGGACTTGGGATACGCAGTATTTT.

This chain connects TRBV7-8 to TRBJ1-2, with a weak D call TRBD1 (6 bases). Trimming took 2 bases from V and 4 from J, leaving 11 bases between them. CDR3 length: 14 amino acids. Looked up from germline, CDR1 is SGHVS and CDR2 is FQNEAQ. CDR3 region: CASSLLTGSYGYTF. Written as DNA, the CDR3 is TGTGCCAGCAGCTTACTTACAGGGAGCTATGGCTACACCTTC.

This clonotype was recorded at least ten times. The chain uses TRBV7-9 and TRBJ2-3; no firm D call. Per the germline V gene, CDR1 is SEHNR and CDR2 is FQNEAQ (reference sequence). CDR3 length: 12 amino acids. The germline V and J ends were trimmed by 7 bases and 4 bases, with 9 bases remaining between them. DNA of the CDR3: TGTGCCAGCATTACCCTCCCAGATACGCAGTATTTT. Its protein product is CASITLPDTQYF.

This chain uses TRBV6-1 with TRBJ1-3; 7 nucleotides align to TRBD1. Germline values: CDR1 MNHNS, CDR2 SASEGT. V lost 5 bases and J lost 0; bases outside the gene matches: 10. This CDR3 has 17 amino acids. CDR3 amino acids: CASSMTGTVHSGNTIYF. For the CDR3, the DNA is TGTGCCAGCAGTATGACCGGGACAGTGCACTCTGGAAACACCATATATTTT.

V is TRBV18 and J is TRBJ2-7; 9 bases align to TRBD1. Per the germline V gene, CDR1 is KGHSH and CDR2 is LQKENI. The ends lost 5 bases at V and 4 bases at J; junction bases unmatched: 9. This CDR3 contains 15 residues. The CDR3 protein is CASSGQGSFDYEQYF. CDR3 nucleotides: TGTGCCAGCTCAGGACAGGGGAGTTTCGATTACGAGCAGTACTTC.

J is TRBJ2-2 and V is TRBV28, with D possibly matching TRBD1 (6 bases). V lost 8 bases to trimming and J lost 8 bases, with 12 bases between them. This CDR3 spans 12 amino acids. Germline values: CDR1 MDHEN, CDR2 SYDVKM. Here the CDR3 reads CASARGSGELFF. For the CDR3, the DNA is TGTGCCAGCGCCAGGGGTTCTGGGGAGCTGTTTTTT.

This chain joins TRBV24-1 and TRBJ1-2, with 9 nucleotides matching TRBD1. With V trimmed by 2 bases and J by 8 bases, 14 bases remained unmatched. The germline gives CDR1 KGHDR, CDR2 SFDVKD. The CDR3 loop spans 17 amino acids. CDR3 DNA: TGTGCCACCAGTGATTCAACGACAGGGGGGCGCCTAGGGGGCTACACCTTC. Translating gives CATSDSTTGGRLGGYTF.

This clonotype occurred a few times. J is TRBJ2-1 and V is TRBV24-1, with 7 bases that match TRBD2. This CDR3 comprises 15 residues. The germline V gene has CDR1 KGHDR and CDR2 SFDVKD. The V and J ends lost 4 bases and 3 bases, in that order; junction bases with no gene match: 5. The CDR3 DNA reads TGTGCCACCAGTGACTCTAGCGGTATCTACAATGAGCAGTTCTTC. It specifies CATSDSSGIYNEQFF.

By share, this clonotype ranks as medium-sized (0.01 to 0.1%). The V call is TRBV20-1, the J call TRBJ2-7, with 7 bases that match TRBD2. Trimming removed 5 bases from V and 3 bases from J; junction bases left unmatched: 4. The CDR3 is made up of 12 amino acids. Germline V gene sequence: CDR1 DFQATT, CDR2 SNEGSKA (reference sequence). In nucleotides, the CDR3 is TGCAGTGCTGCCCGGACTAGCTACGAGCAGTACTTC. Residues: CSAARTSYEQYF.

In its sample, this clonotype ranks as medium-sized. The chain couples TRBV20-1 to TRBJ2-7; D perhaps matches TRBD1 (5 bases). Germline CDR1 reads DFQATT; CDR2 reads SNEGSKA (reference sequence). V shed 3 bases and J shed 7 bases, with 16 bases lying between them. The CDR3 loop spans 13 amino acids. The CDR3 spells CSASMDTQREQYF. CDR3 sequence (DNA): TGCAGTGCTAGTATGGACACTCAACGAGAGCAGTACTTC.

V and J are TRBV2 and TRBJ1-2, with D uncertain. The CDR3 sequence is 13 residues long. Germline V lookup: CDR1 SNHLY, CDR2 FYNNEI. Trimming left V 3 bases short and J 5 bases short, with 10 bases between. The CDR3 is CASSERQVYGYTF. In DNA, the CDR3 is TGTGCCAGCAGTGAGCGGCAGGTATATGGCTACACCTTC.

The chain has TRBV20-1 and TRBJ1-2; 9 nucleotides agree with TRBD1. The CDR3 covers 13 residues. Germline V gene data show CDR1 as DFQATT and CDR2 as SNEGSKA (reference sequence). J was trimmed by 8 bases and V by 0 bases; bases with no gene match: 4. The CDR3 region is CSARDGQGYGYTF. CDR3 nucleotide sequence: TGCAGTGCTAGAGATGGACAGGGGTACGGCTACACCTTC.

The chain combines TRBV6-1 with TRBJ2-7; a weak D match, TRBD2 (5 bases). CDR3 length: 15 residues. Germline CDR1 MNHNS, CDR2 SASEGT. V was pared by 6 bases and J by 0 bases, with 15 bases between. CDR3 region: CASSPEGILSYEQYF. The CDR3 DNA sequence: TGTGCCAGCAGCCCAGAGGGAATTCTCTCCTACGAGCAGTACTTC.

This clonotype has just a few counts. The V call is TRBV2, the J call TRBJ1-5; 12 bases are shared with TRBD1. The length of the CDR3 is 15 residues. Germline CDR1 reads SNHLY; CDR2 reads FYNNEI. V trimming: 4 bases; J trimming: 6 bases; junction bases outside the gene matches: 4. This CDR3 reads CASSAGTGGRQPQHF. CDR3 in DNA: TGTGCCAGCAGTGCCGGGACAGGGGGCCGTCAGCCCCAGCATTTT.

This clonotype has only a few counts. This chain joins TRBV20-1 and TRBJ1-1; 7 nucleotides agree with TRBD1. V was pared by 7 bases and J by 0 bases, with 5 bases of the junction left unmatched. Germline values: CDR1 DFQATT, CDR2 SNEGSKA (reference sequence). This CDR3 spans 13 amino acids. The CDR3 here is CSVPGQLNTEAFF. CDR3 nucleotide sequence: TGCAGTGTCCCGGGACAGCTGAACACTGAAGCTTTCTTT.

In regard to this clonotype: A much bigger clone sits one base away, suggesting this may be a read error. This chain connects TRBV7-9 to TRBJ2-7; possible D gene TRBD1, 6 bases. CDR3 size: 14 residues. Trimming took 8 bases from V and 0 from J, leaving 14 bases between them. From germline, CDR1 is SEHNR and CDR2 FQNEAQ (reference sequence). This CDR3 reads CASGRQTGSYEQYF. DNA of the CDR3: TGTGCCAGCGGCCGTCAGACAGGCTCCTACGAGCAGTACTTC.